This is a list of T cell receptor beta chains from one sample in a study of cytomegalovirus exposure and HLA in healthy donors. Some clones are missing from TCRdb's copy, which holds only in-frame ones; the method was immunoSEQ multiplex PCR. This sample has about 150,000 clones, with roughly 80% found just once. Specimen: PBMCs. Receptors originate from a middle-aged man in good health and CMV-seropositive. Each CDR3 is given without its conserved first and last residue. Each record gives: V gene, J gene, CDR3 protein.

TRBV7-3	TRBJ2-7	ASSFGQSYEQY
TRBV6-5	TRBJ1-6	ASSYKPSGSPLH
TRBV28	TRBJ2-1	ASSSSQGQGRLLEF
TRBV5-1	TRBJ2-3	ASSLSNADTQY
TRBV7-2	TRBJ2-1	ASSLAGTAYNEQF
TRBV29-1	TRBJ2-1	SVALSDNEQF
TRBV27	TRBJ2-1	ASSLKNGLGEQF
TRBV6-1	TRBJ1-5	ASRGDYSNQPQH
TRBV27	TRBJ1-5	ASSKTGGQWSNQPQH
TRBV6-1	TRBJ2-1	ASDRLAGASNEQF